This T cell receptor (beta chain) was observed in a study of blood T cell repertoires in COVID-19. Study-wide context: Spain, Italy and the United States supplied samples that represented acute and convalescent COVID-19. The cDNA or gDNA used as material had been derived from T cells, B-cell-depleted T cells, or PBMCs.

In its sample, this clone was seen a few times. Per the original data handling: Amplification of reference gene primers provided the estimated nucleated cell counts. The method was immunoSEQ multiplex PCR; TCRdb's version includes in-frame clones alone and lacks a portion of them. The V and J calls and clone size are taken from that table; D and trimming were inferred from the DNA. The sample has some 120,000 clones, approximately 82% seen once. The specimen sequenced was peripheral blood. This sequence was found in an elderly man with active or convalescent COVID-19.

The CDR3 loop is CASTLRDAGGKLFF. CDR3 nucleotides: TGTGCCAGCACCTTAAGGGACGCAGGGGGAAAACTGTTTTTT. The chain employs TRBV2 and TRBJ1-4, with 7 bases identical to TRBD1. With V trimmed by 7 bases and J by 10 bases, 12 bases remained unmatched. Germline V gene data show CDR1 as SNHLY and CDR2 as FYNNEI. This CDR3 spans 14 amino acids.